The source of this T cell receptor (beta chain) is a study of T cells in Graves' hyperthyroidism and ophthalmopathy. About the study: The authors collected peripheral blood at initial diagnosis, before any treatment.

The ends were cut back, 6 bases at V and 0 bases at J, with 11 bases in the middle. The CDR3 runs 14 residues. The germline gives CDR1 LNHDA, CDR2 SQIVND (reference sequence). TCR beta CDR3 regions were amplified from RNA transcripts. First-round RT-PCR with HTBI primers amplified the TCR CDR3 region. MiXCR, run by TCRdb on the multiplex PCR reads, gives a single entry per CDR3 protein. The sample holds 85,000 to 110,000 distinct CDR3 sequences; roughly 50% are singletons and the top ten take about a quarter. General study points: In the blood, most expanded thyroid clonotypes above 0.001 appeared as well.

Used for diagnoses were clinical symptoms, serum thyroxine and TRAb, thyroid ultrasound and orbital computed tomography. Source material for PBMCs was around 10 ml fresh peripheral blood. The sample holds many counts of this clonotype. Its antigen is not known. The chain employs TRBV19 and TRBJ1-1, with D unclear. The source of this sequence is a middle-aged man with Graves' hyperthyroidism. The sequenced sample consisted of blood. The CDR3 sequence is CASSPAGLNTEAFF. The CDR3 nucleotides read TGTGCCAGTAGCCCGGCGGGATTGAACACTGAAGCTTTCTTT.